The 29 T cell receptor beta chains below come from one sample, sequenced in a study of blood T cell repertoires in COVID-19. Profiling relied on immunoSEQ multiplex PCR, and the TCRdb table lists in-frame clones only, not all of them. This table holds around 300,000 clones, roughly nine tenths found once. Sequenced sample: PBMCs or T cells enriched from blood (not recorded which). Receptor source: a woman under 40 who had recovered from COVID-19.

The chain recombines TRBV28 with TRBJ2-7; 12 nucleotides agree with TRBD2. The CDR3 runs to 14 residues. V trimming: 7 bases; J trimming: 7 bases; junction bases outside the gene matches: 8. CDR1 is MDHEN and CDR2 is SYDVKM in the germline V gene. The CDR3 protein is CASKRLAGVREQYF. In DNA form, the CDR3 reads TGTGCCAGCAAGAGACTAGCGGGAGTTAGGGAGCAGTACTTC.

The chain recombines TRBV4-1 with TRBJ2-4, with 7 bases identical to TRBD1. Germline-derived CDR1 and CDR2 are MGHRA and YSYEKL. The CDR3 is 17 residues long. The ends lost 0 bases at V and 8 bases at J; junction bases unmatched: 13. The CDR3 sequence: CASSQDKVIGGWDIQYF. The DNA for the CDR3 is TGCGCCAGCAGCCAAGATAAAGTGATAGGGGGCTGGGACATTCAGTACTTC.

The V and J genes are TRBV11-3 and TRBJ1-1; 7 bases line up with TRBD1. The trim removed 5 bases at V and 6 bases at J, leaving 3 bases unmatched. CDR1 is SGHNT, CDR2 YENEEA, per germline. CDR3 size: 12 residues. This chain's CDR3 is CASSPGTAEAFF. CDR3 bases: TGTGCCAGCAGCCCTGGGACAGCTGAAGCTTTCTTT.

This chain uses TRBV10-3 with TRBJ1-5; perhaps TRBD1 as D (5 bases). The V and J ends lost 4 bases and 0 bases respectively, with 7 bases between them. This CDR3 has 14 residues. The germline V gene has CDR1 ENHRY and CDR2 SYGVKD. This CDR3 is CAISVQGSNQPQHF. The CDR3 DNA reads TGTGCCATCAGTGTGCAGGGTAGCAATCAGCCCCAGCATTTT.

V is TRBV5-1 and J is TRBJ2-1; 7 bases match TRBD2. This CDR3 is 15 amino acids long. V gave up 4 bases and J gave up 6 bases; unmatched junction bases: 10. Germline lookup yields CDR1 SGHRS and CDR2 YFSETQ. In DNA form, the CDR3 reads TGCGCCAGCAGCCTTACCGGGACTACACGCAATGAGCAGTTCTTC. Its protein product is CASSLTGTTRNEQFF. The variable domain in full, completed from reference TRBV5-1 and TRBJ2-1, reads KAGVTQTPRYLIKTRGQQVTLSCSPISGHRSVSWYQQTPGQGLQFLFEYFSETQRNKGNFPGRFSGRQFSNSRSEMNVSTLELGDSALYLCASSLTGTTRNEQFFGPGTRLTVL.

The CDR3: CASSSQARNTVMYEQYF. Written as DNA, the CDR3 is TGTGCCAGCAGTTCCCAAGCGCGAAACACCGTTATGTACGAGCAGTACTTC. The chain joins TRBV2 to TRBJ2-7; no firm D call. The CDR3 loop spans 17 amino acids. With 5 bases removed from V and 4 bases from J, the gap between germline ends came to 24 bases. CDR1 is SNHLY, CDR2 FYNNEI, per germline.

The J gene is TRBJ2-7, the V gene TRBV10-2; possible D gene TRBD1, 6 bases. Germline V gene data show CDR1 as WSHSY and CDR2 as SAAADI. Trimming removed 8 bases from V and 2 bases from J, with 22 bases in between. The CDR3 totals 16 residues. CDR3 region: CASPSGTETGTYEQYF. CDR3 DNA: TGCGCCAGCCCCTCCGGTACGGAGACAGGCACCTACGAGCAGTACTTC.

This sequence joins TRBV30 and TRBJ2-5; tentatively, D is TRBD1 (6 bases). The CDR3 spans 16 residues. With 5 bases removed from V and 4 bases from J, the gap between germline ends came to 23 bases. From germline, CDR1 is GTSNPN and CDR2 SVGIG (reference sequence). The CDR3 DNA sequence: TGTGCCTGGTTAAAGTCGACGGGGACACGGGGAGAGACCCAGTACTTC. It translates to CAWLKSTGTRGETQYF.

V is TRBV5-1 and J is TRBJ1-1; 7 bases match TRBD1. This CDR3 is 15 amino acids long. The junction had 8 bases not matched to a gene; V was cut back by 2 bases and J by 4 bases. CDR1 SGHRS and CDR2 YFSETQ come from the germline V gene. CDR3: CASSLIQGPITEAFF. The CDR3 DNA follows: TGCGCCAGCAGCTTAATACAGGGGCCTATCACTGAAGCTTTCTTT.

The V and J genes are TRBV9 and TRBJ2-1; 12 positions match TRBD2. This CDR3 has 15 residues. Germline V gene data show CDR1 as SGDLS and CDR2 as YYNGEE. The junction had 4 bases not matched to a gene; V was cut back by 4 bases and J by 5 bases. For the CDR3, the DNA is TGTGCCAGCAGCCCGGGACTAGCGGGTAACAATGAGCAGTTCTTC. It translates to CASSPGLAGNNEQFF.

The rearrangement links TRBV27 to TRBJ1-2; no clear D gene. With 5 bases removed from V and 4 bases from J, the gap between germline ends came to 20 bases. Germline-derived CDR1 and CDR2 are MNHEY and SMNVEV (reference sequence). This CDR3 comprises 16 residues. CDR3 residues: CASSDRGSLGGYGYTF. CDR3 DNA sequence: TGTGCCAGCAGTGACCGAGGGTCTCTCGGAGGCTATGGCTACACCTTC.

In this sample, this clone turned up once. The chain recombines TRBV2 with TRBJ2-7, with D maybe TRBD1 (6 bases). CDR1 and CDR2 (germline): SNHLY, FYNNEI. This CDR3 region has 13 residues. Trimming stripped 3 bases from V and 6 bases from J, with 12 bases between. CDR3 DNA sequence: TGTGCCAGCAGTGAGGGTTGGGGGCGCGAGCAGTACTTC. It yields the protein CASSEGWGREQYF.

The V and J genes are TRBV19 and TRBJ2-7; TRBD2 agrees at 13 bases. CDR3 size: 19 residues. Germline V lookup: CDR1 LNHDA, CDR2 SQIVND (reference sequence). Trimming cost V 5 bases and J 5 bases; bases outside gene matches: 18. The CDR3 loop reads CASSRTPGLAGLKGNEQYF. The DNA for the CDR3 is TGTGCCAGTAGTCGAACGCCGGGACTAGCGGGACTTAAAGGTAACGAGCAGTACTTC.

The chain combines TRBV6-5 with TRBJ2-1; the D gene is possibly TRBD1 (5 bases). In germline, CDR1 is MNHEY, CDR2 SVGAGI. Trimming left V 6 bases short and J 7 bases short, with 19 bases between. This CDR3 has 15 amino acids. The CDR3 coding sequence is TGTGCCAGCAGGAAATCAGGGAAGTCCCGGAATGAGCAGTTCTTC. Its translation: CASRKSGKSRNEQFF.

The chain is built from TRBV3-1 (or the pseudogene TRBV3-2) and TRBJ1-6; no definite D call. Germline-derived CDR1 and CDR2 are LGHDT and YNNKEL (reference sequence). The V gene lost 2 bases and the J gene lost 8 bases, with 4 bases spanning the gap. This CDR3 is built from 12 residues. CDR3 amino acids: CASSQSDSPLHF. CDR3 DNA: TGTGCCAGCAGCCAATCAGATTCACCCCTCCACTTT.

The chain combines TRBV5-6 with TRBJ2-3; TRBD1 aligns across 10 bases. J gave up 1 base and V 2 bases, and 1 base lay outside the gene matches. Germline V gives CDR1 SGHDT, CDR2 YYEEEE. The CDR3 runs to 15 residues. This CDR3 is CASSFGQGGTDTQYF. DNA of the CDR3: TGTGCCAGCAGCTTCGGACAGGGGGGCACAGATACGCAGTATTTT.

The chain joins TRBV7-6 to TRBJ2-3, with D possibly matching TRBD2 (6 bases). The germline gives CDR1 SGHVS, CDR2 FNYEAQ. The CDR3 covers 16 residues. Trimming removed 1 base at V and 0 bases at J, with 11 bases between. This CDR3 reads CASSLGVAVSTDTQYF. CDR3 bases: TGTGCCAGCAGCTTAGGGGTAGCGGTTAGCACAGATACGCAGTATTTT.

The chain is built from TRBV5-1 and TRBJ2-1, with 10 positions matching TRBD2. The CDR3 extends over 15 amino acids. The J segment lost 5 bases and the V segment lost 2 bases, leaving 4 bases of the junction unmatched. Germline values: CDR1 SGHRS, CDR2 YFSETQ. In nucleotides, the CDR3 is TGCGCCAGCAGCTTTGCTAGCGGGAGCAACAATGAGCAGTTCTTC. As protein: CASSFASGSNNEQFF.

This clone has a handful of counts. The chain uses TRBV5-1 and TRBJ1-5; TRBD1 matches at 7 bases. Germline assignment: CDR1 SGHRS and CDR2 YFSETQ. This CDR3 is built from 15 residues. J was trimmed by 6 bases and V by 0 bases; bases with no gene match: 6. In DNA, the CDR3 is TGCGCCAGCAGCTTGGAGGGGGCGGGAAGTCAGCCCCAGCATTTT. It specifies CASSLEGAGSQPQHF.

A single count supports this clone. The rearrangement uses TRBV18 and TRBJ1-2; tentative D call: TRBD1 (5 bases). With 2 bases removed from V and 4 bases from J, the gap between germline ends came to 8 bases. Germline V gene lookup returns CDR1 KGHSH and CDR2 LQKENI. This CDR3 comprises 13 residues. In DNA, the CDR3 is TGTGCCAGCTCACCAGGGCAGGGCTATGGCTACACCTTC. It encodes CASSPGQGYGYTF.

The CDR3 region is CASSLGQGLNYGYTF. The CDR3, as DNA: TGTGCCAGCAGTTTAGGGCAGGGGCTTAACTATGGCTACACCTTC. The V and J genes are TRBV27 and TRBJ1-2, with D maybe TRBD1 (6 bases). CDR1 and CDR2 from the germline V gene are MNHEY and SMNVEV (reference sequence). The CDR3 contains 15 residues. Trimming removed 2 bases from V and 1 base from J, with 11 bases in between.

The chain recombines TRBV29-1 with TRBJ2-7, with 12 bases lining up with TRBD2. Germline loops: CDR1 SQVTM, CDR2 ANQGSEA. The length of the CDR3 is 13 residues. V trimming: 7 bases; J trimming: 6 bases; junction bases outside the gene matches: 7. For the CDR3, the DNA is TGCAGCGCCGGACTAGCGGGAACGGGCGAGCAGTACTTC. It translates to CSAGLAGTGEQYF.

CDR3 in amino acids: CASSPSQGQGSGANVLTF. CDR3 nucleotide sequence: TGTGCCAGCAGCCCGTCGCAGGGACAGGGGTCTGGGGCCAACGTCCTGACTTTC. The chain carries TRBV3-1 (or the pseudogene TRBV3-2) and TRBJ2-6, with 10 bases identical to TRBD1. Germline lookup yields CDR1 LGHDT and CDR2 YNNKEL (reference sequence). This CDR3 is 18 amino acids long. V trimming: 4 bases; J trimming: 1 base; junction bases outside the gene matches: 7.

The chain uses TRBV23-1 and TRBJ2-1, with D possibly TRBD2 on 5 matching bases. TRBV23-1 is designated an ORF whose function remains uncertain. Trimming shortened V by 3 bases and J by 5 bases, and 17 bases separated the two germline ends. The CDR3 spans 16 residues. The CDR3 DNA reads TGCGCCAGCAGTCACTTCGAGAAAGGACTCCACAATGAGCAGTTCTTC. This sequence encodes CASSHFEKGLHNEQFF.

The rearrangement links TRBV5-1 to TRBJ2-2, with D hard to call. Germline values: CDR1 SGHRS, CDR2 YFSETQ. This CDR3 is 15 amino acids long. V was trimmed by 2 bases and J by 5 bases, leaving 13 bases between them. As DNA, the CDR3 is TGCGCCAGCAGCTTCGAGCCCCAAGTTACCGGGGAGCTGTTTTTT. Amino acid sequence: CASSFEPQVTGELFF.

This clone was recorded only once. V gene TRBV9 combines with J gene TRBJ2-1; TRBD2 aligns across 10 bases. V dropped 0 bases and J dropped 8; count of bases not matched to a gene: 8. Germline loops: CDR1 SGDLS, CDR2 YYNGEE. The CDR3 totals 16 residues. The CDR3 DNA follows: TGTGCCAGCAGCGTAGCTGTCGGACTAGCGGTTTATGAGCAGTTCTTC. Protein: CASSVAVGLAVYEQFF.

This chain links TRBV6-5 with TRBJ1-1; 7 bases fit TRBD1. The CDR3 contains 16 residues. The V gene's germline CDR1 is MNHEY and CDR2 SVGAGI. J was trimmed by 0 bases and V by 0 bases; bases with no gene match: 4. CDR3 DNA sequence: TGTGCCAGCAGTTACTCCGGGACAGTAATGAACACTGAAGCTTTCTTT. Translating gives CASSYSGTVMNTEAFF.

This chain joins TRBV11-3 and TRBJ2-1; 8 positions match TRBD2. The CDR3 covers 14 residues. Germline CDR1 is SGHNT and CDR2 is YENEEA. V dropped 3 bases and J dropped 7; count of bases not matched to a gene: 5. The CDR3 loop reads CASSFGGGRNEQFF. The CDR3 nucleotides read TGTGCCAGCAGCTTCGGGGGGGGAAGGAATGAGCAGTTCTTC.

The chain joins TRBV19 to TRBJ1-5; maybe TRBD1 (5 bases). The V and J ends lost 5 bases and 0 bases respectively, with 11 bases between them. The germline CDR1 and CDR2 sequences are LNHDA and SQIVND (reference sequence). CDR3 size: 15 residues. This CDR3 reads CASSWGDSSNQPQHF. The CDR3 DNA sequence: TGTGCCAGTAGTTGGGGGGACTCTAGCAATCAGCCCCAGCATTTT. The entire variable domain, with the rest obtained from reference TRBV19 and TRBJ1-5, is as follows: DGGITQSPKYLFRKEGQNVTLSCEQNLNHDAMYWYRQDPGQGLRLIYYSQIVNDFQKGDIAEGYSVSREKKESFPLTVTSAQKNPTAFYLCASSWGDSSNQPQHFGDGTRLSIL.